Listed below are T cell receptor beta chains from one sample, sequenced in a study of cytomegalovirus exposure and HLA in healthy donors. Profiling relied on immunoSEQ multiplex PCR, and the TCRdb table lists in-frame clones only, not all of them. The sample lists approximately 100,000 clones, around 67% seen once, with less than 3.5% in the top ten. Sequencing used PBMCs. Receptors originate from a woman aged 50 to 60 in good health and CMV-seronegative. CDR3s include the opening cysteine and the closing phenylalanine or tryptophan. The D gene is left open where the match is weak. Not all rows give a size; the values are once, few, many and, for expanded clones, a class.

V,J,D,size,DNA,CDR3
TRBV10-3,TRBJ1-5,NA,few,TGTGCCATCAGTGAGTCGTTCGGGGAAAATCAGCCCCAGCATTTT,CAISESFGENQPQHF
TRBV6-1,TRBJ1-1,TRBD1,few,TGTGCCAGCAGTGTAACAGCCGGGACAGCGAACATTAACACTGAAGCTTTCTTT,CASSVTAGTANINTEAFF
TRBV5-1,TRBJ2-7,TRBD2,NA,TGCGCCAGCAGCTTGGGTAGCGGGGGCTACGAGCAGTACTTC,CASSLGSGGYEQYF
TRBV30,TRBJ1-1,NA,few,TGTGCCTGGAGTGTACAGGGGAACACTGAAGCTTTCTTT,CAWSVQGNTEAFF
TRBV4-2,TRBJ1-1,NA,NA,TGTGCCAGCAGCCAAGAACGGGGGGGTTTTACTGAAGCTTTCTTT,CASSQERGGFTEAFF
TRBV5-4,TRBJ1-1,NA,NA,TGTGCCAGCAGGGGGGCAGGGAACACTGAAGCTTTCTTT,CASRGAGNTEAFF
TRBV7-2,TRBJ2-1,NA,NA,TGTGCCAGCAGCTCAGTCTCTTCTTTGAATGAGCAGTTCTTC,CASSSVSSLNEQFF
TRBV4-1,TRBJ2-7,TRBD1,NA,TGCGCCAGCAGCCAACGTGGGACAGCCATCACTTCATACGAGCAGTACTTC,CASSQRGTAITSYEQYF
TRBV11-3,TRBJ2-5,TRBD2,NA,TGTGCCAGCAGCAAAGGGGGGACTAGCGGGAGTTCGGAGACCCAGTACTTC,CASSKGGTSGSSETQYF
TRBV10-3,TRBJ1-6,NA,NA,TGTGCCATCAGTGAGTCGGCAGGGACTAGCTCCTATAATTCACCCCTCCACTTT,CAISESAGTSSYNSPLHF
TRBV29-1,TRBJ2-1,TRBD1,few,TGCAGCGGCGGTATAGGGACAGGGGGCAAGGAGCAGTTCTTC,CSGGIGTGGKEQFF
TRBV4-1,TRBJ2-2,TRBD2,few,TGCGCCAGCAGCCCCTTCGCGGGAGCTTCTTCCGGGGAGCTGTTTTTT,CASSPFAGASSGELFF
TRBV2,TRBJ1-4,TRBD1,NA,TGTGCCAGCAATCGTAGGGGACAGAATGAAAAACTGTTTTTT,CASNRRGQNEKLFF
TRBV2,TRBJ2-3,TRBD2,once,TGTGCCAGCGCCGGGAGGGGCACAGATACGCAGTATTTT,CASAGRGTDTQYF
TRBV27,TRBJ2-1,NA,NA,TGTGCCAGCAGGCCGCCGGGGGGCCAATACAATGAGCAGTTCTTC,CASRPPGGQYNEQFF
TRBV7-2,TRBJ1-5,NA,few,TGTGCCAGCAGCTTAATCCCGTTATTGGCGGGGGCCAGCAATCAGCCCCAGCATTTT,CASSLIPLLAGASNQPQHF
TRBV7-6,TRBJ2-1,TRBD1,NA,TGTGCCAGCGTGGGGACAGGGGGTAAAAATGAGCAGTTCTTC,CASVGTGGKNEQFF
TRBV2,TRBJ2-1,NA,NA,TGTGCCAGCAGCCGAGGGTTTAGTGAGCAGTTCTTC,CASSRGFSEQFF
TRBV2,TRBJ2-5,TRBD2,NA,TGTGCCAGCAGGCGTGAGGCGGGGGGAGAGACCCAGTACTTC,CASRREAGGETQYF
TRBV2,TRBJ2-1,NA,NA,TGTGCCAGCATTCGGACAGCGTACAATGAGCAGTTCTTC,CASIRTAYNEQFF
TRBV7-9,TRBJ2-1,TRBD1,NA,TGTGCCACCTCTCCAGGGGGCCTCAATGAGCAGTTCTTC,CATSPGGLNEQFF
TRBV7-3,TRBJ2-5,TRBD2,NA,TGTGCCAGCAGCCCTCGAGCGGGATTACAAGAGACCCAGTACTTC,CASSPRAGLQETQYF
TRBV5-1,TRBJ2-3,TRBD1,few,TGCGCCAGCAGCCCCCGCTGGGACAGGGCTTCTGGTACGCAGTATTTT,CASSPRWDRASGTQYF
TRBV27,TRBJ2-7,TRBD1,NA,TGTGCCAGCAGCCCACAGGGGCTGGGGTACGAGCAGTACTTC,CASSPQGLGYEQYF
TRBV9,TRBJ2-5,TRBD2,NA,TGTGCCAGCAGCGTCCGCGGGAGGACCAACCAAGAGACCCAGTACTTC,CASSVRGRTNQETQYF
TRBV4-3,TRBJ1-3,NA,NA,TGCGCCAGCAGCCAAGATCGATTCGGTGGAAACACCATATATTTT,CASSQDRFGGNTIYF
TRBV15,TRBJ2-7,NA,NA,TGTGCCACCAGCAGAGTTAGGGGGACACTCTCCTACGAGCAGTACTTC,CATSRVRGTLSYEQYF
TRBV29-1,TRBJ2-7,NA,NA,TGCAGCGTTGCTAGAAGCGCCTACGAGCAGTACTTC,CSVARSAYEQYF
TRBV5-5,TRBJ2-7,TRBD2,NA,TGTGCCAGCAGCTTGTCTAGCGGGAGCTCCTACGAGCAGTACTTC,CASSLSSGSSYEQYF
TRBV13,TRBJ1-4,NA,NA,TGTGCCAGCAGCTTTGGGGGCGGTGAAAAACTGTTTTTT,CASSFGGGEKLFF
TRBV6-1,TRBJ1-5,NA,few,TGTGCCAGCAGTTCGGACATAAGGGGCCATCAGCCCCAGCATTTT,CASSSDIRGHQPQHF
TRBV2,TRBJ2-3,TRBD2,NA,TGTGCCAGCAGACTAAGCGGGACTAGCACAGATACGCAGTATTTT,CASRLSGTSTDTQYF
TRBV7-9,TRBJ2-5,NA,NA,TGTGCCAGTCAAGGCGGGTTAGAGACCCAGTACTTC,CASQGGLETQYF
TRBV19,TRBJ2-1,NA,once,TGTGCCAGCACAGCTAGCTGGGACAATGAGCAGTTCTTC,CASTASWDNEQFF
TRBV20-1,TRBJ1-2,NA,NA,TGCAGTGCTAGCAGGCCGGCTGGCTACACCTTC,CSASRPAGYTF
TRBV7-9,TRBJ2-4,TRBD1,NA,TGTGCCAGCAGCTTAGGACAGGGGGTTAATCGGGGAAACATTCAGTACTTC,CASSLGQGVNRGNIQYF
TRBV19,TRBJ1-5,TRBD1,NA,TGTGCCAGTAGTGTTACAGGGGGCCCATATAGCAATCAGCCCCAGCATTTT,CASSVTGGPYSNQPQHF
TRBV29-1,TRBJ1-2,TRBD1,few,TGCAGCGTCATGACAGGGGCTCTCTATGGCTACACCTTC,CSVMTGALYGYTF
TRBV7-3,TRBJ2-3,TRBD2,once,TGTGCCAGCAACGCGGGAGGTACAGATACGCAGTATTTT,CASNAGGTDTQYF
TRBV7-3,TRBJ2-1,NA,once,TGTGCCAGCAGCTTAGGAGGGGCCTCTGGAAAGTTCTTC,CASSLGGASGKFF
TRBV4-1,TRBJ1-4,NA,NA,TGCGCCAGCAGGCTATTGGGAGTACCTAATGAAAAACTGTTTTTT,CASRLLGVPNEKLFF
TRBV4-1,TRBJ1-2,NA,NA,TGCGCCAGCAGCCAAGTTCAGGGAGGGACGGTCGGAGGTGGCTACACCTTC,CASSQVQGGTVGGGYTF
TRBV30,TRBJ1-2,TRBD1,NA,TGTGCCTGCAAAGGGGACAGGGTCTACTATGGCTACACCTTC,CACKGDRVYYGYTF
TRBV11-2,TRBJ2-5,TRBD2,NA,TGTGCCAGCAGCTTGCTTAGCGGGAGGCGCCAAGAGACCCAGTACTTC,CASSLLSGRRQETQYF
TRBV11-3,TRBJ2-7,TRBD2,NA,TGTGCCAGCAGCCCGGCTGGAGCGGGACGCGCCTACGAGCAGTACTTC,CASSPAGAGRAYEQYF
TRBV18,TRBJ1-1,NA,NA,TGTGCCAGCTCACCAGGCAGGTCAATGAACACTGAAGCTTTCTTT,CASSPGRSMNTEAFF
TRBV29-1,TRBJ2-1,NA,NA,TGCAGCGTCTTGCTGGGCCGCAATGAGCAGTTCTTC,CSVLLGRNEQFF
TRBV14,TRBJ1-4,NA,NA,TGTGCCAGCCGGCGGGAGGGACTTGGTGAAAAACTGTTTTTT,CASRREGLGEKLFF
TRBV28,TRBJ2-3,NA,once,TGTGCCAGCACCGCCCGGGACACCAGCACAGATACGCAGTATTTT,CASTARDTSTDTQYF
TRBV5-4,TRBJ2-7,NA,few,TGTGCCAGCAGCTTGGTCAGCGGAGCCTACGAGCAGTACTTC,CASSLVSGAYEQYF
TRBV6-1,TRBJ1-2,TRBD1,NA,TGTGCCAGCAGTGGACGAACGGGACAGGGAACGCTCGCACCTAACTATGGCTACACCTTC,CASSGRTGQGTLAPNYGYTF
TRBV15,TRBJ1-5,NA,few,TGTGCCACCAGCAGAGACGGACGGGAACAGCCCCAGCATTTT,CATSRDGREQPQHF
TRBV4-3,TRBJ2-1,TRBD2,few,TGCGCCAGCAGCTGGATAGCGGGAGAGGCTAATGAGCAGTTCTTC,CASSWIAGEANEQFF
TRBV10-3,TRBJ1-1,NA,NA,TGTGCCATCAGGGAGACAGGGAACACTGAAGCTTTCTTT,CAIRETGNTEAFF
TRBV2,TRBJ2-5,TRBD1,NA,TGTGCCAGCAGCTCAAGACAGGGCTCTCAAGAGACCCAGTACTTC,CASSSRQGSQETQYF